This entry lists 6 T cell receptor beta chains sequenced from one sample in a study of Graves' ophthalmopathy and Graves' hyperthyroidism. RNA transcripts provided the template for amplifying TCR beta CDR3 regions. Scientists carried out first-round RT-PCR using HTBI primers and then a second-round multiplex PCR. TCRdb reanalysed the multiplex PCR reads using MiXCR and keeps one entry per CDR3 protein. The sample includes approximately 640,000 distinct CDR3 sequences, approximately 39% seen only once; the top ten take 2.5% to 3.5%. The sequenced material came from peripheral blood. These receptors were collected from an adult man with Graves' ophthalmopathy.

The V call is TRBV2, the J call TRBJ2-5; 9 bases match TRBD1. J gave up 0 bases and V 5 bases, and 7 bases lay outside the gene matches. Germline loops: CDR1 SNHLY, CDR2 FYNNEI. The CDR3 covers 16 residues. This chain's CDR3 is CASSPTTGGYQETQYF. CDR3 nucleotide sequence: TGTGCCAGCAGTCCAACGACAGGGGGGTACCAAGAGACCCAGTACTTC. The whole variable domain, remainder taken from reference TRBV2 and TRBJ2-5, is EPEVTQTPSHQVTQMGQEVILRCVPISNHLYFYWYRQILGQKVEFLVSFYNNEISEKSEIFDDQFSVERPDGSNFTLKIRSTKLEDSAMYFCASSPTTGGYQETQYFGPGTRLLVL.

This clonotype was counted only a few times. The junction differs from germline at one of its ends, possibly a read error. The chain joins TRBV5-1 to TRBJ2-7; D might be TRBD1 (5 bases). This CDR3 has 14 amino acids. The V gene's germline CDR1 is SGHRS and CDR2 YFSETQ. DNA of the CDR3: TGTGCCAGCAGCGACGTTCCCCAGGGCTACGAGCAGTACTTC. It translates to CASSDVPQGYEQYF.

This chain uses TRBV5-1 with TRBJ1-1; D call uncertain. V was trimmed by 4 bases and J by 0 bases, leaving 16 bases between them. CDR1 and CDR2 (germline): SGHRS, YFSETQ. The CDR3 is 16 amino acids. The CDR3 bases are TGCGCCAGCAGCGTTAACGACGCGGGCATGAACACTGAAGCTTTCTTT. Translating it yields CASSVNDAGMNTEAFF.

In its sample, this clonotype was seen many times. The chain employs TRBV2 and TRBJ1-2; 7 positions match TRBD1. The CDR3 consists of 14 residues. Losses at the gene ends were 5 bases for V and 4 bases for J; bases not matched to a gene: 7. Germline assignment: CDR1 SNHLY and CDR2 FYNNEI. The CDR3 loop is CASSQGTVPYGYTF. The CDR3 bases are TGTGCCAGCAGTCAGGGGACAGTTCCCTATGGCTACACCTTC. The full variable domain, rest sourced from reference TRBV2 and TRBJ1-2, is EPEVTQTPSHQVTQMGQEVILRCVPISNHLYFYWYRQILGQKVEFLVSFYNNEISEKSEIFDDQFSVERPDGSNFTLKIRSTKLEDSAMYFCASSQGTVPYGYTFGSGTRLTVV.

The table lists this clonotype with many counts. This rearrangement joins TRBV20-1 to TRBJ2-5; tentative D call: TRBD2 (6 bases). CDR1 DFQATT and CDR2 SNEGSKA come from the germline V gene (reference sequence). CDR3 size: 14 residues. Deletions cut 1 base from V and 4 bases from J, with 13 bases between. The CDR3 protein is CSARGRARGETQYF. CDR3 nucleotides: TGCAGTGCTAGAGGGAGGGCCCGCGGAGAGACCCAGTACTTC.

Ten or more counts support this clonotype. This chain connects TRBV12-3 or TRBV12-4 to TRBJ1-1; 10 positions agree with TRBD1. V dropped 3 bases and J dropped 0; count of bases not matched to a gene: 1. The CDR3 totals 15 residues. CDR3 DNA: TGTGCCAGCAGTTTGACAGGGGGCCTGAACACTGAAGCTTTCTTT. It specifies CASSLTGGLNTEAFF.